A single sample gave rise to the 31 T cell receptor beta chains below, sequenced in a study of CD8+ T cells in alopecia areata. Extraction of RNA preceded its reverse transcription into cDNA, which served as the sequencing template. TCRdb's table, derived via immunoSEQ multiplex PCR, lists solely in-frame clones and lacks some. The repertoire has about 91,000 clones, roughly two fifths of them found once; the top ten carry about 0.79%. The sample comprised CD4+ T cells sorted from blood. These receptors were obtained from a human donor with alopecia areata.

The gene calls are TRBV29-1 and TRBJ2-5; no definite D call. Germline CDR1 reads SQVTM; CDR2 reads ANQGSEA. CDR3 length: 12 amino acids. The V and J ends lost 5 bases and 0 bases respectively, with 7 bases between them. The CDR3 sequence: CSVRSYQETQYF. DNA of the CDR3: TGCAGCGTTCGCTCGTACCAAGAGACCCAGTACTTC.

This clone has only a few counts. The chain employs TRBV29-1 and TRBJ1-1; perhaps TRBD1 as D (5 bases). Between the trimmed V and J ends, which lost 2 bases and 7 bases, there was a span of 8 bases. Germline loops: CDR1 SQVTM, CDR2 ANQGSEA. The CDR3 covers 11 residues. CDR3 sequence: CSVERGLEAFF. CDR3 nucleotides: TGCAGCGTTGAAAGGGGCCTTGAAGCTTTCTTT.

CDR3 DNA sequence: TGCAGCGTTGAACGCCGGGTGGGAGGAGAGACCCAGTACTTC. Protein product: CSVERRVGGETQYF. This sequence joins TRBV29-1 and TRBJ2-5; maybe TRBD2 (6 bases). The CDR3 is 14 residues long. The germline V and J ends were trimmed by 2 bases and 4 bases, with 14 bases remaining between them. CDR1 is SQVTM and CDR2 is ANQGSEA in the germline V gene.

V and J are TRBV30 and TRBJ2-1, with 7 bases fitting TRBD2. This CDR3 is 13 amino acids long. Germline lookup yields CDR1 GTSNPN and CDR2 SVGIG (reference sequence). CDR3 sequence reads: CASSGSSYNEQFF. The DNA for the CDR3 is TGTGCTTCTAGCGGAAGCTCCTACAATGAGCAGTTCTTC.

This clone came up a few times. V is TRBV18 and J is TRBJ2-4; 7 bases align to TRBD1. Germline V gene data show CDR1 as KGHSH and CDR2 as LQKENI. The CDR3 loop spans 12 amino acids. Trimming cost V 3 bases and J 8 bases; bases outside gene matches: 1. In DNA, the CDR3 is TGTGCCAGCTCACCTGACAGGGACATTCAGTACTTC. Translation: CASSPDRDIQYF.

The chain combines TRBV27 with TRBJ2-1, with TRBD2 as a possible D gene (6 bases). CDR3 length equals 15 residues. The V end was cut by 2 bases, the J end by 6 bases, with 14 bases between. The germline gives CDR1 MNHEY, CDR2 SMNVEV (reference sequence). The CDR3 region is CASSLTTSGANEQFF. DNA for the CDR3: TGTGCCAGCAGTTTAACGACTAGTGGGGCCAATGAGCAGTTCTTC.

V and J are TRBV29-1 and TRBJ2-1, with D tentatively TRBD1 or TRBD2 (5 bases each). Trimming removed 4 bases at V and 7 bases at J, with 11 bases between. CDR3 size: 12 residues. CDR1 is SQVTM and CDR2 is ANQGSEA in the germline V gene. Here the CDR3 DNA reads TGCAGCGTTGGAGGGGCTGGTAATGAGCAGTTCTTC. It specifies CSVGGAGNEQFF.

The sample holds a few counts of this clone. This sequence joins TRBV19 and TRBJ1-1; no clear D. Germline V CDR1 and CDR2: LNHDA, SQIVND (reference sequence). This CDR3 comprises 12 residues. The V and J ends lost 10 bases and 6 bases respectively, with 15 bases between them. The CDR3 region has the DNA TGTGCCATCCAAGGTGGAAGTGCTGAAGCTTTCTTT. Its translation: CAIQGGSAEAFF.

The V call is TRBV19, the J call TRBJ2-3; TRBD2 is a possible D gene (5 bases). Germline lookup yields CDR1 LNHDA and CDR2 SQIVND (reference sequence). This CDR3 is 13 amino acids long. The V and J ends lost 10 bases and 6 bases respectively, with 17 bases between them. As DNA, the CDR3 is TGTGCCACATGGACTTGGCCCGCCGATACGCAGTATTTT. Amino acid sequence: CATWTWPADTQYF.

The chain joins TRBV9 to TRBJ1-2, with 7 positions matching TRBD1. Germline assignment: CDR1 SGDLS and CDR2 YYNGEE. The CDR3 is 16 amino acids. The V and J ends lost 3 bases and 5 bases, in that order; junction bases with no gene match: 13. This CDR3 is CASSGGTARKAYGYTF. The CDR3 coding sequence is TGTGCCAGCAGCGGCGGGACAGCGCGGAAAGCATATGGCTACACCTTC. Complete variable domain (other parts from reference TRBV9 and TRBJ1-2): DSGVTQTPKHLITATGQRVTLRCSPRSGDLSVYWYQQSLDQGLQFLIQYYNGEERAKGNILERFSAQQFPDLHSELNLSSLELGDSALYFCASSGGTARKAYGYTFGSGTRLTVV.

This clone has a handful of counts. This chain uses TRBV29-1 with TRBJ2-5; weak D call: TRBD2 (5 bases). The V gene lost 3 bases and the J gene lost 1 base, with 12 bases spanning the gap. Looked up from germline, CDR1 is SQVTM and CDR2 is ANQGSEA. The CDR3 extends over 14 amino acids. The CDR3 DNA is TGCAGCGTTGACCCATCAGCGGTCCAAGAGACCCAGTACTTC. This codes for CSVDPSAVQETQYF.

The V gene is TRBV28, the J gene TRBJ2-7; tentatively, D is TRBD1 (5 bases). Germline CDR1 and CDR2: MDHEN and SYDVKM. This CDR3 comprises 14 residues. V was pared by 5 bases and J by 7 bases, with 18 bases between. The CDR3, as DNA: TGTGCCAGCAGTACTGTCAGACAGACCTGGGAGCAGTACTTC. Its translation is CASSTVRQTWEQYF.

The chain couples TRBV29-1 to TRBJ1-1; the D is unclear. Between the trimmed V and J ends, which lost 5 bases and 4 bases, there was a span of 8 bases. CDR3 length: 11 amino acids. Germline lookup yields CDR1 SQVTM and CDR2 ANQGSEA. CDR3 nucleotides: TGCAGCGTTCGGCCCGGCACTGAAGCTTTCTTT. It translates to CSVRPGTEAFF.

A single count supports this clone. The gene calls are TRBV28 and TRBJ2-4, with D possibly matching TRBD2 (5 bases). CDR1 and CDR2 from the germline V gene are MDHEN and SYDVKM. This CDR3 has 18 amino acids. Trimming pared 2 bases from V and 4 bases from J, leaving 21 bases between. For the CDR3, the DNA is TGTGCCAGCAGTTTAACATCCCTCCGCGGGCTGGTGAAAAACATTCAGTACTTC. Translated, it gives CASSLTSLRGLVKNIQYF.

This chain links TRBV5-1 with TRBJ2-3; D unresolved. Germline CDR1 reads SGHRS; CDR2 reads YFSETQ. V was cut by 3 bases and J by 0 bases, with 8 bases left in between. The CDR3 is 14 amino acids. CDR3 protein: CASSSDWSTDTQYF. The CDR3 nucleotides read TGCGCCAGCAGCTCCGACTGGAGCACAGATACGCAGTATTTT.

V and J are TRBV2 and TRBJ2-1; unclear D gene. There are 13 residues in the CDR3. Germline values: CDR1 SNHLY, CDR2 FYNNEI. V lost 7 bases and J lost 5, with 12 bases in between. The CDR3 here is CASKPSSHNEQFF. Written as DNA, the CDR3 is TGTGCCAGCAAACCCTCATCTCACAATGAGCAGTTCTTC. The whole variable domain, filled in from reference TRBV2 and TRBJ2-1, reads EPEVTQTPSHQVTQMGQEVILRCVPISNHLYFYWYRQILGQKVEFLVSFYNNEISEKSEIFDDQFSVERPDGSNFTLKIRSTKLEDSAMYFCASKPSSHNEQFFGPGTRLTVL.

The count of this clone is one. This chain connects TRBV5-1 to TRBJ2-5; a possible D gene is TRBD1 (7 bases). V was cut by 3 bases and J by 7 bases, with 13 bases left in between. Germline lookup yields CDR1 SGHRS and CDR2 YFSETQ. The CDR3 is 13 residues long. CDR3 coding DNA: TGCGCCAGCAGCTCCGGACAGGAGGGGACCCAGTACTTC. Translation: CASSSGQEGTQYF. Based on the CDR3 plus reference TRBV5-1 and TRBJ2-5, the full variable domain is KAGVTQTPRYLIKTRGQQVTLSCSPISGHRSVSWYQQTPGQGLQFLFEYFSETQRNKGNFPGRFSGRQFSNSRSEMNVSTLELGDSALYLCASSSGQEGTQYFGPGTRLLVL.

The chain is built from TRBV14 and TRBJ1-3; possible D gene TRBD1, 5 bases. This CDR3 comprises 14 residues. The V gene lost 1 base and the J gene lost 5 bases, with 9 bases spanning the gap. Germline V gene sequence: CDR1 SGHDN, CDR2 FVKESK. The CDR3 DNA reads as TGTGCCAGCAGCCAAGGGGGCCAGCGAAACACCATATATTTT. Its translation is CASSQGGQRNTIYF.

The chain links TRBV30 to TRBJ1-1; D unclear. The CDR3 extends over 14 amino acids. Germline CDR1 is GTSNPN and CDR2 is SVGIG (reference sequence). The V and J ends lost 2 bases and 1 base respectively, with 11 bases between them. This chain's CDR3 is CAWSPRRENTEAFF. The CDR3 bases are TGTGCCTGGAGTCCCAGGCGGGAGAACACTGAAGCTTTCTTT.

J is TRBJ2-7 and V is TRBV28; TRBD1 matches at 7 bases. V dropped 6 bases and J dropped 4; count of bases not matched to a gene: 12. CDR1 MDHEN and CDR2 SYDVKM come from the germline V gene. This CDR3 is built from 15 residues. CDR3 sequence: CASSSSGTVVYEQYF. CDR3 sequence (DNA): TGTGCCAGCAGCTCCTCCGGGACAGTTGTATACGAGCAGTACTTC.

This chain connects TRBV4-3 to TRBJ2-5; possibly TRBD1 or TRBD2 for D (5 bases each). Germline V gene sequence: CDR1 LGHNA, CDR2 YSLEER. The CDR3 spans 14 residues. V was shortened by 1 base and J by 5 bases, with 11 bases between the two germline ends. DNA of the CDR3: TGCGCCAGCAGCCAAGTTCGGGACCTGGAGACCCAGTACTTC. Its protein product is CASSQVRDLETQYF.

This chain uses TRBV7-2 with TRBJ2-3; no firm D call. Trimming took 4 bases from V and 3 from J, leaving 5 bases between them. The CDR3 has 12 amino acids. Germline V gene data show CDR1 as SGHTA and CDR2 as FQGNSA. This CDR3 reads CASSSLTDTQYF. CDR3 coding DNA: TGTGCCAGCAGCTCCCTTACAGATACGCAGTATTTT.

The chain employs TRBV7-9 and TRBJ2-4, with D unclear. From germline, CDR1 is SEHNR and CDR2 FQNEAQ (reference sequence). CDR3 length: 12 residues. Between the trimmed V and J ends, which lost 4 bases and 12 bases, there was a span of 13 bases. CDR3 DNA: TGTGCCAGCAGCTCAACGTTGCAAACTCAGTACTTC. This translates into CASSSTLQTQYF.

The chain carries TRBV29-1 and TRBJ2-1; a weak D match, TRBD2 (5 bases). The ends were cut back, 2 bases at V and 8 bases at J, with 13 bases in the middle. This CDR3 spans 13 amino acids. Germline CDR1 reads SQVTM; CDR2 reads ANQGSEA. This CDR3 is CSVESVANDEQFF. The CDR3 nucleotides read TGCAGCGTTGAATCGGTAGCGAACGATGAGCAGTTCTTC.

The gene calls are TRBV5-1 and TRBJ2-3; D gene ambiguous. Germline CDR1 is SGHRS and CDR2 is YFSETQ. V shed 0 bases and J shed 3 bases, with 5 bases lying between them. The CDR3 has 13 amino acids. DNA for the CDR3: TGCGCCAGCAGCTTGGAACGGACAGATACGCAGTATTTT. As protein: CASSLERTDTQYF.

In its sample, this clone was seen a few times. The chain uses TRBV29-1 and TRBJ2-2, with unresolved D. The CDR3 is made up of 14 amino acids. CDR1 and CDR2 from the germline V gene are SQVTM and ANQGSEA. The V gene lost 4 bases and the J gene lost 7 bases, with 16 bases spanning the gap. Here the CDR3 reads CSVAQNSAGGELFF. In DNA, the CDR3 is TGCAGCGTTGCACAGAATAGTGCCGGCGGGGAGCTGTTTTTT.

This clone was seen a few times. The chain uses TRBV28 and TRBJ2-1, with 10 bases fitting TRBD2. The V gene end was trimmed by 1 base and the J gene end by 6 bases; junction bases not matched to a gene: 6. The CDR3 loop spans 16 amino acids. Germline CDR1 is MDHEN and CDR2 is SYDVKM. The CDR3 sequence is CASSLSASGSLNEQFF. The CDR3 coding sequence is TGTGCCAGCAGTTTATCGGCTAGCGGGAGTCTCAATGAGCAGTTCTTC. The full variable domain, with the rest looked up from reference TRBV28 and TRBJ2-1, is DVKVTQSSRYLVKRTGEKVFLECVQDMDHENMFWYRQDPGLGLRLIYFSYDVKMKEKGDIPEGYSVSREKKERFSLILESASTNQTSMYLCASSLSASGSLNEQFFGPGTRLTVL.

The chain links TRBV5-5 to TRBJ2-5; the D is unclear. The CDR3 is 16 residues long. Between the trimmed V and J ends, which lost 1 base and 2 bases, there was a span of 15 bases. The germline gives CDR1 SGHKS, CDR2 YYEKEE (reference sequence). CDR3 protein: CASSLSVRAGQETQYF. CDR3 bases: TGTGCCAGCAGCTTGAGTGTTCGGGCAGGACAAGAGACCCAGTACTTC.

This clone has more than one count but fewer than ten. The CDR3 region is CASSQDRRDEQYF. The CDR3, as DNA: TGTGCCAGCAGCCAAGATCGGAGAGACGAGCAGTACTTC. This chain joins TRBV14 and TRBJ2-7; D is unclear. The CDR3 runs to 13 residues. V dropped 0 bases and J dropped 5 bases, with 8 bases sitting between them. CDR1 SGHDN and CDR2 FVKESK come from the germline V gene.

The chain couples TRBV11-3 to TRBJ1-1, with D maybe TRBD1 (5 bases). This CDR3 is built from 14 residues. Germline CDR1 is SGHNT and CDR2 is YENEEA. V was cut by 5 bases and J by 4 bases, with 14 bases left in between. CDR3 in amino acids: CASSPRVLTTEAFF. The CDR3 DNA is TGTGCCAGCAGCCCCAGGGTCTTAACCACTGAAGCTTTCTTT.

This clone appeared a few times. In DNA, the CDR3 is TGCGCCAGCAGTCCAGCGGACAGGGAGAATCAGCCCCAGCATTTT. Translated, it gives CASSPADRENQPQHF. The chain joins TRBV23-1 to TRBJ1-5; the match to TRBD1 covers 8 bases. TRBV23-1 is an ORF, with its function uncertain. There are 15 residues in the CDR3. V dropped 4 bases and J dropped 4; count of bases not matched to a gene: 6.